This TCR beta chain was captured in a study of CD8 T cells in Susac syndrome (dated by TCRdb to 2018 to 2020). As for the study more broadly: The study used repertoire sequencing to test whether antigen drove CD8+ T cell activation and differentiation in Susac syndrome.

Overall results and qualifications from the work: The number of individuals in the TCR sequencing and HLA analysis was acknowledged as relatively small.

RNA was extracted using the RNeasy kit, and about 0.45 to 1 ug of the RNA was reverse transcribed with random hexamers. The immunoSEQ multiplex PCR assay, which covers 54 Vbeta and 13 Jbeta segments, was used to amplify TCR beta CDR3 regions. To correct PCR amplification bias, a synthetic template baseline was used for both primer optimization and computational correction. Turning to the authors' computational methods: Only productive sequences were kept, with reads annotated to V, D and J genes according to IMGT and analyzed in immunoSEQ Analyzer. Clonality was computed as one minus Shannon entropy normalized by log2 of the number of productive unique sequences. For each patient and control, public and private clones were evaluated within the 100 most prevalent clones. Clones were defined as Susac-specific if absent from the healthy and MS cohorts, from approximately 1,100 published viral clones and from other ImmuneACCESS disease sequences. The public sequencing data were trimmed at Q25 with fastp and processed into clonotypes with MiXCR by TCRdb, which kept only in-frame beta chains. Each record represents a unique CDR3 protein, reported with the most common genes and DNA among its rows. V and J calls and clone size were set by TCRdb, not the authors. In all, the sample holds 250,000 to 350,000 distinct CDR3 sequences, and about 91% of those were seen once. Roughly 0.07% of the sample goes to the ten largest clones.

A remark on this clonotype: Its antigen specificity is not known. The sample holds no much larger clone one base away, and base qualities are not on file.

High-throughput TCR beta sequencing profiled peripheral blood CD8+ and CD4+ T cells from healthy donors, Susac syndrome patients and multiple sclerosis patients. The multiple sclerosis controls were treatment-naive patients whose relapsing-remitting disease, either stable or active, fulfilled the revised McDonald criteria. Bulk CD8+ and CD4+ T cells were purified magnetically by negative isolation, whereas CD8+ TEMRA cells were enriched by FACS. Blood was collected in EDTA tubes and processed within 24 hours, with PBMCs isolated through density gradient centrifugation. PBMCs intended for TCR sequencing were cryopreserved in liquid nitrogen and were subsequently thawed in a 37 degrees C water bath. A purity of at least 90% was achieved for sorted or isolated CD4+, CD8+ and CD8+ TEMRA cells. The germline V gene provides CDR1 SGHRS and CDR2 YFSETQ. From V the trimming removes 4 bases and from J it removes 6 bases, while the gene matches leave 11 bases of the junction unaccounted for. The CDR3 spans 15 residues, from the cysteine through the phenylalanine. The sequence is cut down to CDR3 DNA, 45 bases in frame from base 1.

Sequencing input: CD4+ T cells from PBMCs. This receptor was obtained from a human donor with multiple sclerosis. Rearrangement joined TRBV5-1 to TRBJ1-2; TRBD1 aligns with 8 central bases. CDR3 sequence: CASSRGTDRVNGYTF. Here is the DNA: TGCGCCAGCAGCCGCGGTACGGACAGGGTTAATGGCTACACCTTC.